These 31 T cell receptor beta chains were sequenced from one sample in a study of identical twins. TCRdb reprocessed the 5' RACE reads via MiXCR and lists one record per CDR3 protein. The sample lists hundreds of thousands of distinct CDR3 sequences, about 20% occurring once. The data also belong to a second study, concerning T cells expressing NK-cell markers.

What was sequenced was PBMCs. The receptors were gathered from a woman between 18 and 30 years old in good health.

The chain employs TRBV14 and TRBJ2-7, with a possible D match to TRBD1 (6 bases). Germline V gene data show CDR1 as SGHDN and CDR2 as FVKESK. The CDR3 is made up of 13 amino acids. V lost 4 bases to trimming and J lost 4 bases, with 11 bases between them. CDR3: CASSLRTEYEQYF. The CDR3, as DNA: TGTGCCAGCAGCCTAAGGACAGAATACGAGCAGTACTTC.

A remark on this clonotype: This may come from a read error, since a much larger clone is one base off. This rearrangement joins TRBV7-9 to TRBJ2-1; possibly TRBD2 for D (5 bases). V was clipped by 5 bases and J by 2 bases, with 7 bases between them. The CDR3 contains 13 residues. The germline gives CDR1 SEHNR, CDR2 FQNEAQ (reference sequence). CDR3 nucleotide sequence: TGTGCCAGCAGCACCGGGGCCTACAATGAGCAGTTCTTC. Translated, it gives CASSTGAYNEQFF.

This chain connects TRBV12-3 or TRBV12-4 to TRBJ2-2; 8 bases agree with TRBD2. J lost 5 bases, V lost 5 bases, and 4 bases had no gene match. The CDR3 is 14 residues long. CDR3 in amino acids: CASSVSGITGELFF. The CDR3 nucleotides are TGTGCCAGCAGTGTTAGCGGGATAACCGGGGAGCTGTTTTTT.

The V call is TRBV11-3, the J call TRBJ1-1; TRBD1 matches at 9 bases. Germline assignment: CDR1 SGHNT and CDR2 YENEEA. The CDR3 consists of 15 residues. V gave up 4 bases and J gave up 1 base; unmatched junction bases: 4. In nucleotides, the CDR3 is TGTGCCAGCAGCTCGGGACAGGGTGAGAACACTGAAGCTTTCTTT. Its protein product is CASSSGQGENTEAFF.

Only a few counts were recorded for this clonotype. The V and J genes are TRBV7-2 and TRBJ1-2; D gene unclear. The germline gives CDR1 SGHTA, CDR2 FQGNSA. The CDR3 length is 17 residues. Trimming left V 4 bases short and J 0 bases short, with 18 bases between. This chain's CDR3 is CASSSEPQTPPNYGYTF. Written as DNA, the CDR3 is TGTGCCAGCAGCTCGGAGCCTCAGACACCGCCTAACTATGGCTACACCTTC.

This clonotype was found a few times. V usage is TRBV7-2 and J usage is TRBJ2-7; D is unresolved. Germline CDR1 reads SGHTA; CDR2 reads FQGNSA. The germline V and J ends were trimmed by 3 bases and 6 bases, with 12 bases remaining between them. The CDR3 spans 13 residues. For the CDR3, the DNA is TGTGCCAGCAGCTTTACTGGCCGGCTCGAGCAGTACTTC. It encodes CASSFTGRLEQYF.

In its sample, this clonotype was seen a few times. The rearrangement joins TRBV6-2 or TRBV6-3 to TRBJ2-1; 7 bases agree with TRBD2. With V trimmed by 7 bases and J by 2 bases, 8 bases remained unmatched. Germline-derived CDR1 and CDR2 are MNHEY and SVGEGT. The CDR3 has 15 amino acids. Here the CDR3 reads CASTLWGGAYNEQFF. Written as DNA, the CDR3 is TGTGCCAGCACCCTTTGGGGGGGGGCCTACAATGAGCAGTTCTTC.

J is TRBJ2-3 and V is TRBV24-1; TRBD1 aligns across 7 bases. Germline values: CDR1 KGHDR, CDR2 SFDVKD. V was clipped by 4 bases and J by 7 bases; unmatched bases: 4. The CDR3 length is 13 residues. The CDR3 is CATSDPQGYTQYF. The CDR3 nucleotides are TGTGCCACCAGTGACCCACAGGGGTATACGCAGTATTTT.

This clonotype has at least ten counts. The rearrangement joins TRBV10-3 to TRBJ2-1; no definite D call. CDR1 is ENHRY, CDR2 SYGVKD, per germline. V was trimmed by 10 bases and J by 2 bases, leaving 9 bases between them. This CDR3 contains 12 residues. The CDR3 DNA sequence: TGTGCCACCGCAGATCCCTACAATGAGCAGTTCTTC. The encoded protein is CATADPYNEQFF.

In its sample, this clonotype was seen a few times. V usage is TRBV25-1 and J usage is TRBJ2-2; possible D gene TRBD1, 6 bases. V dropped 4 bases and J dropped 9 bases, with 12 bases sitting between them. The CDR3 has 13 amino acids. The V gene's germline CDR1 is MGHDK and CDR2 SYGVNS. DNA for the CDR3: TGTGCCAGCAGTGTAAGGCAGGGGCGGGAGCTGTTTTTT. The encoded protein is CASSVRQGRELFF.

J is TRBJ2-4 and V is TRBV10-3; TRBD1 or TRBD2 may be the D gene (7 bases each). Looked up from germline, CDR1 is ENHRY and CDR2 is SYGVKD. The CDR3 covers 16 residues. Deletions cut 6 bases from V and 4 bases from J, with 19 bases between. In nucleotides, the CDR3 is TGTGCCATCAGGCAGGGGGGGACGGGTCCAAAAAACATTCAGTACTTC. The encoded protein is CAIRQGGTGPKNIQYF.

The CDR3 DNA follows: TGTGCCTCCCCATTGCGCGCTAGCACAGATACGCAGTATTTT. Amino acids: CASPLRASTDTQYF. The chain carries TRBV30 and TRBJ2-3; D gene ambiguous. This CDR3 is 14 amino acids long. Germline V gene sequence: CDR1 GTSNPN, CDR2 SVGIG (reference sequence). Trimming removed 7 bases from V and 0 bases from J, with 14 bases in between.

This clonotype was seen many times. This chain joins TRBV12-3 or TRBV12-4 and TRBJ1-1, with 9 nucleotides matching TRBD1. The CDR3 contains 13 residues. With V trimmed by 6 bases and J by 1 base, 0 bases remained unmatched. The CDR3 region has the DNA TGTGCCAGCAGGGGACAGGGGAACACTGAAGCTTTCTTT. As protein: CASRGQGNTEAFF.

This clonotype appeared a few times. J is TRBJ2-4 and V is TRBV20-1; no clear D. The CDR3 is 14 amino acids. Trimming took off 0 bases at V and 8 bases at J, with 14 bases between the two ends. The V gene's germline CDR1 is DFQATT and CDR2 SNEGSKA (reference sequence). The CDR3 loop is CSARDAPISYIQYF. As DNA, the CDR3 is TGCAGTGCTAGAGATGCCCCCATAAGTTACATTCAGTACTTC.

This sequence joins TRBV12-3 or TRBV12-4 and TRBJ2-6; 7 positions agree with TRBD1. V was pared by 8 bases and J by 0 bases, with 4 bases of the junction left unmatched. The CDR3 spans 15 residues. CDR3 nucleotides: TGTGCCAGCGGGACAGAACGCTCTGGGGCCAACGTCCTGACTTTC. Its translation: CASGTERSGANVLTF.

The chain is built from TRBV20-1 and TRBJ2-7; D possibly corresponds to TRBD1 (6 bases). Germline CDR1 DFQATT, CDR2 SNEGSKA (reference sequence). The CDR3 runs to 14 residues. Trimming stripped 4 bases from V and 0 bases from J, with 13 bases between. The CDR3 DNA sequence: TGCAGTGCTACGGGACACGAGCTCTCCTACGAGCAGTACTTC. Protein sequence: CSATGHELSYEQYF.

This clonotype was counted many times. CDR3 DNA sequence: TGTGCCTGTTTACTAGAGGGCACAGATACGCAGTATTTT. This translates into CACLLEGTDTQYF. The chain combines TRBV12-3 or TRBV12-4 with TRBJ2-3; a weak D match, TRBD2 (5 bases). The CDR3 spans 13 residues. The V and J ends lost 11 bases and 1 base respectively, with 13 bases between them.

This clonotype was found a few times. The rearrangement uses TRBV7-9 and TRBJ1-5, with 7 bases identical to TRBD1. CDR1 and CDR2 (germline): SEHNR, FQNEAQ (reference sequence). The CDR3 is made up of 11 amino acids. V shed 11 bases, J shed 8 bases, and the junction held 6 bases outside the gene matches. The CDR3 sequence: CAGGGVEPQHF. DNA for the CDR3: TGTGCCGGAGGGGGCGTGGAGCCCCAGCATTTT.

V gene TRBV12-3 or TRBV12-4 combines with J gene TRBJ2-5; D gene ambiguous. V lost 5 bases, J lost 5 bases, and 15 bases lay in between. The CDR3 runs to 14 residues. The CDR3 protein is CASSGADLRETQYF. In DNA, the CDR3 is TGTGCCAGCAGTGGTGCCGACTTGCGGGAGACCCAGTACTTC.

This clonotype was counted only a few times. The rearrangement links TRBV12-3 or TRBV12-4 to TRBJ2-5; a weak D match, TRBD2 (6 bases). This CDR3 has 13 amino acids. Trimming pared 3 bases from V and 5 bases from J, leaving 10 bases between. The CDR3 region has the DNA TGTGCCAGCAGTTTCCGGGAGTTGGAGACCCAGTACTTC. Its translation is CASSFRELETQYF.

This sequence joins TRBV20-1 and TRBJ2-3; TRBD2 matches 8 bases. Germline CDR1 and CDR2: DFQATT and SNEGSKA (reference sequence). Losses at the gene ends were 4 bases for V and 1 base for J; bases not matched to a gene: 10. This CDR3 spans 16 amino acids. This chain's CDR3 is CSANSGPGGGTDTQYF. CDR3 coding DNA: TGCAGTGCTAATAGCGGCCCGGGAGGGGGCACAGATACGCAGTATTTT.

The table lists this clonotype with many counts. V usage is TRBV6-6 and J usage is TRBJ2-2; D gene ambiguous. This CDR3 spans 12 amino acids. Germline-derived CDR1 and CDR2 are MNHNY and SVGAGI (reference sequence). The germline V and J ends were trimmed by 2 bases and 8 bases, with 6 bases remaining between them. DNA of the CDR3: TGTGCCAGCAGTTACACAAGTGGGGAGCTGTTTTTT. Residues: CASSYTSGELFF.

In its sample, this clonotype was seen a few times. The CDR3 nucleotides are TGTGCCAGCAGCGTAGGAAATCGGGACACCATATATTTT. Translation gives CASSVGNRDTIYF. The chain combines TRBV9 with TRBJ1-3; unclear D gene. With 0 bases removed from V and 8 bases from J, the gap between germline ends came to 9 bases. From germline, CDR1 is SGDLS and CDR2 YYNGEE. The CDR3 runs 13 residues.

This clonotype occurred a few times. The chain carries TRBV20-1 and TRBJ2-7, with unresolved D. The CDR3 extends over 11 amino acids. Germline V gene data show CDR1 as DFQATT and CDR2 as SNEGSKA (reference sequence). V was pared by 0 bases and J by 6 bases, with 6 bases between. This CDR3 is CSARDWPEQYF. The CDR3 nucleotides read TGCAGTGCTAGAGATTGGCCCGAGCAGTACTTC.

This clonotype has only a few counts. The J gene is TRBJ1-1, the V gene TRBV10-3; D remains ambiguous. V was clipped by 0 bases and J by 3 bases, with 14 bases between them. CDR1 is ENHRY and CDR2 is SYGVKD in the germline V gene. This CDR3 contains 16 residues. CDR3: CAISESNAGRHTEAFF. The CDR3 nucleotides are TGTGCCATCAGTGAGTCGAACGCGGGGAGGCACACTGAAGCTTTCTTT.

In DNA form, the CDR3 reads TGCGCCAGCAGTGAACAGGTGGCCGGGGAGCTGTTTTTT. It encodes CASSEQVAGELFF. The chain is built from TRBV10-1 and TRBJ2-2, with a possible D match to TRBD1 (5 bases). Germline lookup yields CDR1 WNHNN and CDR2 SYGVQD (reference sequence). The CDR3 covers 13 residues. Trimming removed 3 bases at V and 6 bases at J, with 8 bases between.

At least ten counts were recorded for this clonotype. The chain employs TRBV29-1 and TRBJ2-7; 7 bases fit TRBD1. CDR1 and CDR2 from the germline V gene are SQVTM and ANQGSEA. The CDR3 runs 12 residues. The V and J ends lost 4 bases and 0 bases, in that order; junction bases with no gene match: 0. The CDR3 loop reads CSVGDSSYEQYF. The CDR3 bases are TGCAGCGTTGGGGACAGCTCCTACGAGCAGTACTTC.

This clonotype came up a few times. V is TRBV12-3 or TRBV12-4 and J is TRBJ1-4; D gene uncertain. The CDR3 loop spans 14 amino acids. V lost 7 bases and J 8 bases, leaving 17 bases between the germline ends. The DNA of the CDR3 is TGTGCCAGCACCATTGCGCAGCGGCGCGAAAAACTGTTTTTT. The encoded protein is CASTIAQRREKLFF.

This clonotype was counted at least ten times. One junction end disagrees with the germline gene, perhaps due to a read error. V gene TRBV7-8 combines with J gene TRBJ2-1, with D possibly being TRBD2 (6 bases). In germline, CDR1 is SGHVS, CDR2 FQNEAQ. This CDR3 has 15 amino acids. CDR3 nucleotide sequence: TGTGCCAGCACCTTACGGGGGTCCACCTACAATGAGCAGTTCTTC. Translated, it gives CASTLRGSTYNEQFF.

This clonotype was found a few times. In nucleotides, the CDR3 is TGCAGTGCTAAGCCCTCCTCAGATACGCAGTATTTT. Its protein product is CSAKPSSDTQYF. The chain couples TRBV20-1 to TRBJ2-3; D gene unclear. CDR3 length equals 12 residues. CDR1 is DFQATT, CDR2 SNEGSKA, per germline (reference sequence). V dropped 4 bases and J dropped 4 bases, with 9 bases sitting between them.

This chain connects TRBV20-1 to TRBJ2-3, with D tentatively TRBD2 (5 bases). V dropped 3 bases and J dropped 5 bases, with 6 bases sitting between them. The CDR3 has 11 residues. CDR1 is DFQATT, CDR2 SNEGSKA, per germline (reference sequence). This CDR3 is CSASGKDTQYF. CDR3 bases: TGCAGTGCTAGCGGGAAAGATACGCAGTATTTT.